Reported below is one T cell receptor beta chain. The data derive from a study of Graves' ophthalmopathy and Graves' hyperthyroidism. RNA transcripts served as template for amplifying TCR beta CDR3 sequences. First-round RT-PCR relied on HTBI primers, and a second-round multiplex PCR came next. TCRdb re-analysed the multiplex PCR reads in MiXCR, keeping a single row per CDR3 protein. The table has hundreds of thousands of distinct CDR3 sequences, about 22% seen once. With 3 bases clipped from V and 5 bases from J, the junction kept 6 bases outside the gene matches. The CDR3 runs 15 residues. Looked up from germline, CDR1 is KGHDR and CDR2 is SFDVKD. It was from roughly 9.3 ml of fresh peripheral blood that the PBMCs came.

Source material: peripheral blood. The gene calls are TRBV24-1 and TRBJ2-5; 9 bases fit TRBD1. This clonotype was obtained from a woman aged 45-60 years with Graves' ophthalmopathy. The CDR3 loop is CATSDRTGVGETQYF. CDR3 DNA: TGTGCCACCAGTGATCGGACAGGGGTGGGGGAGACCCAGTACTTC.